The 21 T cell receptor beta chains below were found in one sample sequenced in a study of T cells in Graves' hyperthyroidism and ophthalmopathy. Amplified TCR beta CDR3 regions came from RNA transcripts. The HTBI primer set drove a first-round RT-PCR of the TCR CDR3. TCRdb passed the multiplex PCR reads through MiXCR, listing each CDR3 protein once. Altogether hundreds of thousands of distinct CDR3 sequences are present, roughly 40% being singletons, with the ten largest covering 8% to 9%. The sample was blood. All receptors come from a man aged 18-30 years with Graves' hyperthyroidism.

This clonotype was seen at least ten times. The chain uses TRBV20-1 and TRBJ1-6; D not resolved. The CDR3 is 14 residues long. V lost 6 bases to trimming and J lost 1 base, with 10 bases between them. CDR1 DFQATT and CDR2 SNEGSKA come from the germline V gene (reference sequence). The CDR3 region is CSALEGSYNSPLHF. CDR3 in DNA: TGCAGTGCCCTCGAGGGATCCTATAATTCACCCCTCCACTTT.

This chain joins TRBV4-1 and TRBJ2-7; D call uncertain. The V gene's germline CDR1 is MGHRA and CDR2 YSYEKL. The CDR3 contains 15 residues. The germline V and J ends were trimmed by 0 bases and 2 bases, with 11 bases remaining between them. The CDR3 sequence is CASSQESHNTYEQYF. Here the CDR3 DNA reads TGCGCCAGCAGCCAAGAGAGCCACAATACCTACGAGCAGTACTTC.

This sequence joins TRBV20-1 and TRBJ2-5; perhaps TRBD2 as D (6 bases). V lost 6 bases and J lost 0, with 20 bases in between. Germline V gene data show CDR1 as DFQATT and CDR2 as SNEGSKA (reference sequence). The CDR3 is made up of 16 amino acids. The CDR3 loop is CSAWDLAFPYQETQYF. The CDR3 DNA sequence: TGCAGTGCCTGGGACCTAGCGTTCCCGTACCAAGAGACCCAGTACTTC.

This clonotype was observed a few times. J is TRBJ2-7 and V is TRBV7-2; TRBD1 might be the D (6 bases). The CDR3 is 16 amino acids. In germline, CDR1 is SGHTA, CDR2 FQGNSA. The germline V and J ends were trimmed by 4 bases and 3 bases, with 19 bases remaining between them. CDR3 DNA sequence: TGTGCCAGCAGCTCCCCTACTGACAGGCTACTCTACGAGCAGTACTTC. Protein product: CASSSPTDRLLYEQYF.

This sequence joins TRBV10-1 and TRBJ2-7; either TRBD1 or TRBD2 may supply D (5 bases each). Looked up from germline, CDR1 is WNHNN and CDR2 is SYGVQD (reference sequence). The CDR3 sequence is 17 residues long. V lost 4 bases to trimming and J lost 2 bases, with 21 bases between them. Here the CDR3 reads CASSGPPGPANTYEQYF. The CDR3 DNA reads TGCGCCAGCAGTGGACCCCCGGGGCCTGCCAACACCTACGAGCAGTACTTC.

This clonotype was counted a few times. This rearrangement joins TRBV3-1 to TRBJ1-2, with a weak D call TRBD1 (5 bases). This CDR3 is built from 15 residues. Trimming took off 0 bases at V and 3 bases at J, with 11 bases between the two ends. Germline CDR1 is LGHDT and CDR2 is YNNKEL (reference sequence). The CDR3 DNA reads as TGTGCCAGCAGCCAAGATTCTTGGGGCGACTATGGCTACACCTTC. It translates to CASSQDSWGDYGYTF.

The V gene is TRBV7-2, the J gene TRBJ2-6; TRBD1 might be the D (6 bases). The germline V and J ends were trimmed by 5 bases and 4 bases, with 9 bases remaining between them. CDR3 length: 14 amino acids. The V gene's germline CDR1 is SGHTA and CDR2 FQGNSA. The CDR3 reads CASSGTGGANVLTF. CDR3 nucleotides: TGTGCCAGCAGCGGTACAGGGGGGGCCAACGTCCTGACTTTC.

This chain connects TRBV19 to TRBJ2-7, with TRBD1 matching 9 bases. Germline loops: CDR1 LNHDA, CDR2 SQIVND (reference sequence). The CDR3 is 17 amino acids. V gave up 5 bases and J gave up 1 base; unmatched junction bases: 12. The CDR3 loop is CASSSGSGQGASYEQYF. In DNA form, the CDR3 reads TGTGCCAGTAGTTCGGGCTCGGGACAGGGCGCTTCCTACGAGCAGTACTTC.

The chain is built from TRBV25-1 and TRBJ2-2; a weak D match, TRBD2 (5 bases). V was pared by 7 bases and J by 5 bases, with 17 bases between. The CDR3 is 15 amino acids. Germline values: CDR1 MGHDK, CDR2 SYGVNS. CDR3: CASKPGSRGTGELFF. Written as DNA, the CDR3 is TGTGCCAGCAAACCGGGGTCGAGAGGGACCGGGGAGCTGTTTTTT. Filled out from reference TRBV25-1 and TRBJ2-2, the complete variable domain reads EADIYQTPRYLVIGTGKKITLECSQTMGHDKMYWYQQDPGMELHLIHYSYGVNSTEKGDLSSESTVSRIRTEHFPLTLESARPSHTSQYLCASKPGSRGTGELFFGEGSRLTVL.

This clonotype was counted many times. The chain is built from TRBV15 and TRBJ2-2; possible D gene TRBD2, 5 bases. The germline CDR1 and CDR2 sequences are LNHNV and YYDKDF (reference sequence). Trimming pared 5 bases from V and 6 bases from J, leaving 13 bases between. The CDR3 has 14 amino acids. Here the CDR3 DNA reads TGTGCCACCAGCGCGGTAGGGAGACCCGGGGAGCTGTTTTTT. As protein: CATSAVGRPGELFF.

The gene calls are TRBV29-1 and TRBJ2-6; D remains ambiguous. The CDR3 totals 13 residues. Trimming cost V 8 bases and J 4 bases, with 12 bases left between them. Germline V gives CDR1 SQVTM, CDR2 ANQGSEA. Here the CDR3 DNA reads TGCAGCTCCTATGTGGGGGGGGCCAACGTCCTGACTTTC. The encoded protein is CSSYVGGANVLTF.

V is TRBV7-2 and J is TRBJ2-7; D is ambiguous. The last part of the DNA fits TRBJ2-1 better; the J call may be wrong. The germline V gene has CDR1 SGHTA and CDR2 FQGNSA. The CDR3 spans 14 residues. For the CDR3, the DNA is TGTGCCAGCAGCTTAGGTCATGGGGTCAATGAGCAGTTCTTC. It specifies CASSLGHGVNEQFF.

This clonotype has a single count. The CDR3 region is CSGSRGNYGYTF. In DNA form, the CDR3 reads TGCAGCGGGTCCAGGGGAAACTATGGCTACACCTTC. The chain uses TRBV29-1 and TRBJ1-2; D perhaps matches TRBD1 (6 bases). V lost 7 bases to trimming and J lost 2 bases, with 11 bases between them. Germline CDR1 is SQVTM and CDR2 is ANQGSEA. The CDR3 length is 12 residues. Full variable domain (remainder filled in from reference TRBV29-1 and TRBJ1-2): SAVISQKPSRDICQRGTSLTIQCQVDSQVTMMFWYRQQPGQSLTLIATANQGSEATYESGFVIDKFPISRPNLTFSTLTVSNMSPEDSSIYLCSGSRGNYGYTFGSGTRLTVV.

Regarding this clonotype: This may stem from a read error, because a much larger clone lies one nucleotide away. The chain has TRBV29-1 and TRBJ2-7; D assignment may be TRBD1 or TRBD2 (6 bases each). Germline V gene sequence: CDR1 SQVTM, CDR2 ANQGSEA. With 5 bases removed from V and 6 bases from J, the gap between germline ends came to 23 bases. The CDR3 has 15 residues. Here the CDR3 DNA reads TGCAGCGTTCGAGTTGGAGGGGGAGGCTACTGCGAGCAGTACTTC. It is translated as CSVRVGGGGYCEQYF.

The rearrangement joins TRBV20-1 to TRBJ2-5; 9 bases fit TRBD1. V was clipped by 5 bases and J by 5 bases; unmatched bases: 6. The CDR3 is 13 residues long. Germline V lookup: CDR1 DFQATT, CDR2 SNEGSKA (reference sequence). CDR3 in DNA: TGCAGTGCTGGAACAGGGGGCGGGGAGACCCAGTACTTC. Translation gives CSAGTGGGETQYF.

This clonotype was seen a few times. This chain uses TRBV6-6 with TRBJ1-6, with 9 nucleotides matching TRBD1. This CDR3 comprises 15 residues. V lost 5 bases and J lost 7; bases outside the gene matches: 6. Germline V gene lookup returns CDR1 MNHNY and CDR2 SVGAGI (reference sequence). The CDR3 here is CASSGDREANSPLHF. In DNA, the CDR3 is TGTGCCAGCAGTGGGGACAGGGAGGCCAATTCACCCCTCCACTTT.

This clonotype showed up just a few times. The V and J genes are TRBV3-1 and TRBJ2-7; D unresolved. CDR1 and CDR2 (germline): LGHDT, YNNKEL (reference sequence). The CDR3 loop spans 13 amino acids. V was pared by 0 bases and J by 1 base, with 4 bases between. The CDR3 protein is CASSQDKSYEQYF. CDR3 in DNA: TGTGCCAGCAGCCAAGATAAGTCCTACGAGCAGTACTTC.

This clonotype was counted many times. The chain combines TRBV7-9 with TRBJ1-1; TRBD1 matches 7 bases. The CDR3 length is 12 residues. V lost 7 bases and J lost 4; bases outside the gene matches: 3. Germline CDR1 reads SEHNR; CDR2 reads FQNEAQ (reference sequence). The DNA for the CDR3 is TGTGCCAGCATCGACAGGGCCACTGAAGCTTTCTTT. Protein product: CASIDRATEAFF.

V and J are TRBV4-2 and TRBJ2-7; no reliable D call. The CDR3 has 14 amino acids. CDR1 is LGHNA, CDR2 YNFKEQ, per germline. Between the trimmed V and J ends, which lost 6 bases and 2 bases, there was a span of 14 bases. The CDR3 spells CASSPTRGPYEQYF. In DNA form, the CDR3 reads TGTGCCAGCAGTCCAACACGAGGCCCCTACGAGCAGTACTTC.

This clonotype has a handful of counts. V is TRBV19 and J is TRBJ2-2; 11 bases agree with TRBD2. This CDR3 has 13 residues. Trimming at V came to 10 bases and at J to 4 bases, leaving 2 bases not matched to a gene. CDR1 LNHDA and CDR2 SQIVND come from the germline V gene (reference sequence). CDR3 sequence reads: CAISGRATGELFF. CDR3 coding DNA: TGTGCCATTAGCGGGAGGGCCACCGGGGAGCTGTTTTTT.

V usage is TRBV9 and J usage is TRBJ2-7; possibly TRBD2 for D (6 bases). Germline CDR1 is SGDLS and CDR2 is YYNGEE. V was pared by 0 bases and J by 3 bases, with 16 bases between. CDR3 length equals 16 residues. DNA of the CDR3: TGTGCCAGCAGCGTAGGAGGGGTAGCGGCAAGCTACGAGCAGTACTTC. Residues: CASSVGGVAASYEQYF. The entire variable domain, with the rest obtained from reference TRBV9 and TRBJ2-7, is as follows: DSGVTQTPKHLITATGQRVTLRCSPRSGDLSVYWYQQSLDQGLQFLIQYYNGEERAKGNILERFSAQQFPDLHSELNLSSLELGDSALYFCASSVGGVAASYEQYFGPGTRLTVT.